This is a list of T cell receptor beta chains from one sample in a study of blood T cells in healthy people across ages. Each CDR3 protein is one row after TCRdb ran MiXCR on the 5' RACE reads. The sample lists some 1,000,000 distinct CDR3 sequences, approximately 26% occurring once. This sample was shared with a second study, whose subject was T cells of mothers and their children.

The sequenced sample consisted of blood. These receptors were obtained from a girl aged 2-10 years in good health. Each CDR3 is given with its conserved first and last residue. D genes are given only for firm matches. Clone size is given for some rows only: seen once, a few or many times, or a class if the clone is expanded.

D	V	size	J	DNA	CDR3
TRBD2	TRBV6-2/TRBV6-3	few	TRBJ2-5	TGTGCCAGCAGCCCCGGGAGGGCGTTAGAGACCCAGTACTTC	CASSPGRALETQYF
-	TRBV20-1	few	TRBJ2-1	TGCAGCGCCAAGGGCTACAACAATGAGCAGTTCTTC	CSAKGYNNEQFF
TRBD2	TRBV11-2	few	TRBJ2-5	TGTGCCAGCAGCCGGCGACTAGCCACCCCCCAAGAGACCCAGTACTTC	CASSRRLATPQETQYF
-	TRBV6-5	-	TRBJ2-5	TGTGCCAGCAGTTACTCGAAGCCCCTCTATTCGGAGACCCAGTACTTC	CASSYSKPLYSETQYF
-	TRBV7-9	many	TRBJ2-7	TGTGCCAGCAGTTCGGGATCTACTTACGAGCAGTACTTC	CASSSGSTYEQYF
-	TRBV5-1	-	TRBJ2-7	TGCGCCAGCAGCGGGGTGGTAAAGACAGCGAGGCACGAGCAGTACTTC	CASSGVVKTARHEQYF
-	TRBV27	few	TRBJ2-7	TGTGCCAGCAGTTTCGAGCAGTACTTC	CASSFEQYF
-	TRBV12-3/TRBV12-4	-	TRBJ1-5	TGTGCCAGCAGTCTAGGAGTCCGGGGGAGAGGTACGCAGCATTTT	CASSLGVRGRGTQHF
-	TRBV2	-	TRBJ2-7	TGTGCCAGCAGTGAGGGGGATCCACTAGTCTACGAGCAGTACTTC	CASSEGDPLVYEQYF
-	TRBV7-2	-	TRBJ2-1	TGTGCCAGCAGCTTACACTGGGGTACGGGTAAAAGCTCCTACAATGAGCAGTTCTTC	CASSLHWGTGKSSYNEQFF
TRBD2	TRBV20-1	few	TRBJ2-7	TGCAGTGCTAGAGCTAGCGGGAGATATAACGAGCAGTACTTC	CSARASGRYNEQYF
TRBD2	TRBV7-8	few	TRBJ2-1	TGTGCCAACAGCATGGGGACTAGGCGGGGTTACAATGAGCAGTTCTTC	CANSMGTRRGYNEQFF
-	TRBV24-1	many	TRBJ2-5	TGTGCCACCAGTGATCTGGGGGCGGGGGAGGATGACGAGACCCAGTACTTC	CATSDLGAGEDDETQYF
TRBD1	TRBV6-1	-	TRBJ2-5	TGTGCCAGCAGCCAGCCGACAGGGGGAGGGGAGACCCAGTACTTC	CASSQPTGGGETQYF
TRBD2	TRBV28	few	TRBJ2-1	TGTGCCAGCCGGGGGGGTGGAACAGGGTACCTCAATGAGCAGCTCTTC	CASRGGGTGYLNEQLF
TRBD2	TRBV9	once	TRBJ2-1	TGTGCCAGCAACGCTCGGGGGGGCCAAGGCAATGAGCAGTTCTTC	CASNARGGQGNEQFF
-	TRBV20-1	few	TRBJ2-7	TGCAGTGCTAGAGCCCCGGGGGGCCTTGCGCGGTACGAGCAGTACTTC	CSARAPGGLARYEQYF
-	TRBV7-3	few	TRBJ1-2	TGTGCCAGCAGCTTGCTTCCGGATTCCTATGGCTACACCTTC	CASSLLPDSYGYTF
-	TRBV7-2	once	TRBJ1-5	TGTGCCAGCAGCTTCCAGCGGGATCAGCCCCAGCATTTT	CASSFQRDQPQHF
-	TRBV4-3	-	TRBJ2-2	TGCGCCAGCAGCCAAGATTTGACGGATTCCGTACGCACCGGGGAGCTGTTTTTT	CASSQDLTDSVRTGELFF
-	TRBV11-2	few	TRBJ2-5	TGTGCCAGCGGATCAGAAATCCAAGAGACCCAGTACTTC	CASGSEIQETQYF
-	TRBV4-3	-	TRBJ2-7	TGCGCCAGCAGCTCCCACCACGACTCCTACGAGCAGTACTTC	CASSSHHDSYEQYF
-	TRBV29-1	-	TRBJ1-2	TGCAGTCTTTCGGACGACCCGAGGTATGGCTACACCTTC	CSLSDDPRYGYTF
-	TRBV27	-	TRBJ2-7	TGTGCCAGCAGTTCAATTGCCCTGGGAAGCGAGCAGTACTTC	CASSSIALGSEQYF
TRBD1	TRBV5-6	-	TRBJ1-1	TGTGCCAGCAGCCCGAGGGGGGACAGGGTAGCTTTCTTT	CASSPRGDRVAFF
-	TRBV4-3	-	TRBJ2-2	TGCGCCAGCAGCCAAGATGGGGGGGCGGCCGGGGAGCTGTTTTTT	CASSQDGGAAGELFF